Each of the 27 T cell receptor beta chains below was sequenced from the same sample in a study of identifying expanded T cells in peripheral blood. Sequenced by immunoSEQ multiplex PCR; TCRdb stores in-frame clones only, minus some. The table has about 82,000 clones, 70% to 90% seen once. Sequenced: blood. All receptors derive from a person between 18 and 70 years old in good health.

CDR3 sequence: CAWITSGRHINEQFF. The CDR3 DNA follows: TGTGCCTGGATAACTAGCGGGAGACATATCAATGAGCAGTTCTTC. This sequence joins TRBV30 and TRBJ2-1, with 11 bases fitting TRBD2. Germline assignment: CDR1 GTSNPN and CDR2 SVGIG (reference sequence). After removal of 4 bases from V and 6 bases from J, the junction contained 8 bases not matched to a gene. The CDR3 length is 15 residues.

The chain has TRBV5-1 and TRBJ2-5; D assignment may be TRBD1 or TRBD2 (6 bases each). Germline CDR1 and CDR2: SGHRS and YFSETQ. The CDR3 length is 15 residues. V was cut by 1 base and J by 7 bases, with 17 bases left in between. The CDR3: CASSLSGDSRGTQYF. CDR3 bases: TGCGCCAGCAGCTTGTCAGGGGACTCGAGGGGGACCCAGTACTTC. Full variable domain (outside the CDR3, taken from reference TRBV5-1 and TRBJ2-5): KAGVTQTPRYLIKTRGQQVTLSCSPISGHRSVSWYQQTPGQGLQFLFEYFSETQRNKGNFPGRFSGRQFSNSRSEMNVSTLELGDSALYLCASSLSGDSRGTQYFGPGTRLLVL.

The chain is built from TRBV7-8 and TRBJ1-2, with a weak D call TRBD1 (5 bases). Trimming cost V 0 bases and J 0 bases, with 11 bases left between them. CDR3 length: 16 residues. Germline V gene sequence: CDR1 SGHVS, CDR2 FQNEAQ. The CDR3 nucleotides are TGTGCCAGCAGCTTAGCGGGACGGCCCGCTAACTATGGCTACACCTTC. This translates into CASSLAGRPANYGYTF.

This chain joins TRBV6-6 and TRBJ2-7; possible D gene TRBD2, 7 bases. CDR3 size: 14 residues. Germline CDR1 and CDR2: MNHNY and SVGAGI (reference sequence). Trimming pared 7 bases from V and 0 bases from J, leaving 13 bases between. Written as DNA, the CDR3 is TGTGCCAGCATTAAGGGGGGGGTCTCCTACGAGCAGTACTTC. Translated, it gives CASIKGGVSYEQYF.

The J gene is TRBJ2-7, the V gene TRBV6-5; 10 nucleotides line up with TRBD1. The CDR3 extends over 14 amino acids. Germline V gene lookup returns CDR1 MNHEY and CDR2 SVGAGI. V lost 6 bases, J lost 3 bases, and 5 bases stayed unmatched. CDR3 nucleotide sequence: TGTGCCAGCAGCCTCAGGACAGGGGGCTACGAGCAGTACTTC. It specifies CASSLRTGGYEQYF.

CDR3 DNA sequence: TGTGCCAGCACCCAGGAACACTATGGCTACACCTTC. Translation: CASTQEHYGYTF. The rearrangement uses TRBV5-4 and TRBJ1-2; D gene ambiguous. Germline-derived CDR1 and CDR2 are SGHNT and YYREEE (reference sequence). There are 12 residues in the CDR3. V lost 6 bases, J lost 3 bases, and 9 bases lay in between.

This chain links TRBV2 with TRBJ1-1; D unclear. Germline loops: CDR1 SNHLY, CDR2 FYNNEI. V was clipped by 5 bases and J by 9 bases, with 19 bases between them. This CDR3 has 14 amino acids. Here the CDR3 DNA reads TGTGCCAGCAGTACCCAGGAGTTTCGCTTCCAAGCTTTCTTT. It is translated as CASSTQEFRFQAFF.

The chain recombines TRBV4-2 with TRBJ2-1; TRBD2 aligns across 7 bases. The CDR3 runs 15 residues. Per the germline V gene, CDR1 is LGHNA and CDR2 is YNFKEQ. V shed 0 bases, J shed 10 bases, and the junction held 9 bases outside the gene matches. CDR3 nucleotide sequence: TGTGCCAGCAGCCAAGATTGGACTACCGGGAGGGAGCAGTTCTTC. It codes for CASSQDWTTGREQFF.

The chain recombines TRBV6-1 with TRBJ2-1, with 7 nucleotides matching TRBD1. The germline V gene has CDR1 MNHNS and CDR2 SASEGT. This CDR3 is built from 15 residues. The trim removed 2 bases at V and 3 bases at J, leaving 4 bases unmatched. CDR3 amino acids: CASSESRQGYNEQFF. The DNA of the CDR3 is TGTGCCAGCAGTGAATCGCGACAGGGCTACAATGAGCAGTTCTTC.

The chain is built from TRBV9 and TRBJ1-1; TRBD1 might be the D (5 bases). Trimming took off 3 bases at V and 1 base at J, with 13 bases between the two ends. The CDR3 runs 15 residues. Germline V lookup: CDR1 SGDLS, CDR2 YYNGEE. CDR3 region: CASSAWGLQNTEAFF. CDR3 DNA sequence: TGTGCCAGCAGCGCGTGGGGACTGCAGAACACTGAAGCTTTCTTT.

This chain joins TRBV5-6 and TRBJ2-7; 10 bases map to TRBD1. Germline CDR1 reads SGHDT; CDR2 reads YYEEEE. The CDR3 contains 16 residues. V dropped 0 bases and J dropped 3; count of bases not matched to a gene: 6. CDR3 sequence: CASSLEGTGAVYEQYF. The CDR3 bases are TGTGCCAGCAGCTTGGAGGGGACAGGGGCGGTCTACGAGCAGTACTTC.

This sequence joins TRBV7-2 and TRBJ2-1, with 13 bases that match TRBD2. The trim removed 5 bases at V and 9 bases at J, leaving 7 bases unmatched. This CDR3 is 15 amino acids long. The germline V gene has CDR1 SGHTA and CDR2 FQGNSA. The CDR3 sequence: CASSTTSGGSPEQFF. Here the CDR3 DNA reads TGTGCCAGCAGCACGACTAGCGGGGGGTCCCCTGAGCAGTTCTTC.

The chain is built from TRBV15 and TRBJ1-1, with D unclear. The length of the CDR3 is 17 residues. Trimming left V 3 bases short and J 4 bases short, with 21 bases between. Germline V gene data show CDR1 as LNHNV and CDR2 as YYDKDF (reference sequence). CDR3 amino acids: CATSSSRALGRGTEAFF. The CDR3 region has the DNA TGTGCCACCAGCAGTTCAAGAGCTCTCGGACGCGGCACTGAAGCTTTCTTT.

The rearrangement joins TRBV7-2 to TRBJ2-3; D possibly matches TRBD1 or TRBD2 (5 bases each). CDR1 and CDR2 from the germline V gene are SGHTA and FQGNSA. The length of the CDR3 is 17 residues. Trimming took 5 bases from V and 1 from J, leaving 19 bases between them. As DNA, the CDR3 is TGTGCCAGCAGCACAGCCGGGACCACCCAACGCACAGATACGCAGTATTTT. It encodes CASSTAGTTQRTDTQYF.

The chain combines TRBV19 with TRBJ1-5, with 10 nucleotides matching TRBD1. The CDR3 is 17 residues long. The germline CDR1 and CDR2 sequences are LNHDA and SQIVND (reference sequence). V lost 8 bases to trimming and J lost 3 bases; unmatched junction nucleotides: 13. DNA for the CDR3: TGTGCCAGTTCGAACCTTGGGACAGGGGCCACCAATCAGCCCCAGCATTTT. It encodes CASSNLGTGATNQPQHF.

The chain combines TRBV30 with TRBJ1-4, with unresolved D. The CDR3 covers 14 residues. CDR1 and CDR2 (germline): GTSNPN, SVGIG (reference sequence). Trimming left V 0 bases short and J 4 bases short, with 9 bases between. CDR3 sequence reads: CAWSVLPINEKLFF. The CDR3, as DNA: TGTGCCTGGAGTGTACTTCCGATTAATGAAAAACTGTTTTTT.

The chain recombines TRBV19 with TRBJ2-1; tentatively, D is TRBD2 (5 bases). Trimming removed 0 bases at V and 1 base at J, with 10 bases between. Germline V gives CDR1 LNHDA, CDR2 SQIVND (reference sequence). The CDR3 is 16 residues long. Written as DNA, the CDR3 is TGTGCCAGTAGTATAGAAGGGAGAGGATCCTACAATGAGCAGTTCTTC. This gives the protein CASSIEGRGSYNEQFF.

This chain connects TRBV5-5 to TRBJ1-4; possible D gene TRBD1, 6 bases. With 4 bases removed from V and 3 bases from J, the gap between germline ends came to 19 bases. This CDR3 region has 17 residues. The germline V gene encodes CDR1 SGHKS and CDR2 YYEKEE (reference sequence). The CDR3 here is CASSHTGKGSANEKLFF. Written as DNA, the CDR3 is TGTGCCAGCAGCCATACAGGGAAGGGCTCGGCTAATGAAAAACTGTTTTTT.

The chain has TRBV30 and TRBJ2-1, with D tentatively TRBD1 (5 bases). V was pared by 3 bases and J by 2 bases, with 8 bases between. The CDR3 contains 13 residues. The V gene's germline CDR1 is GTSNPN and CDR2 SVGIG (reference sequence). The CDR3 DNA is TGTGCCTGGAGACAGGTCCCCTACAATGAGCAGTTCTTC. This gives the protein CAWRQVPYNEQFF.

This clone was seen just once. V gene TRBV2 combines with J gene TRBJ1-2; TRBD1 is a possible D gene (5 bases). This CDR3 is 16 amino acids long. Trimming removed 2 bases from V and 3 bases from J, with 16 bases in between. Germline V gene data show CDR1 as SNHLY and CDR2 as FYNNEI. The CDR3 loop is CASSENYGAAHYGYTF. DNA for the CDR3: TGTGCCAGCAGTGAAAACTATGGGGCAGCCCACTATGGCTACACCTTC.

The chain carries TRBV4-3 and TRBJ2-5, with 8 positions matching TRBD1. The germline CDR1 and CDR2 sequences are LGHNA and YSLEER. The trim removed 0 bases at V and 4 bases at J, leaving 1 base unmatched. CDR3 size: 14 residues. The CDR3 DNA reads TGCGCCAGCAGCCAAGACGGACAGGGAGAGACCCAGTACTTC. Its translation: CASSQDGQGETQYF.

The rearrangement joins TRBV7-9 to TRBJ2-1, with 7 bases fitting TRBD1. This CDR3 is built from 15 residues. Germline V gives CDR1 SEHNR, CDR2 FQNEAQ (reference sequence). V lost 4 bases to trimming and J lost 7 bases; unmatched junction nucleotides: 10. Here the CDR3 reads CASSSYPPTGNEQFF. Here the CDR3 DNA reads TGTGCCAGCAGCTCCTACCCCCCGACAGGGAATGAGCAGTTCTTC.

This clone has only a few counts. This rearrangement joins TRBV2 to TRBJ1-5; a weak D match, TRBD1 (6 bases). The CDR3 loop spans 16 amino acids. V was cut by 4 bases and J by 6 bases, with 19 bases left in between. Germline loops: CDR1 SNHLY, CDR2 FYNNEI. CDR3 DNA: TGTGCCAGCAGTGCTGCCGGGACATCGAATGGTCAGCCCCAGCATTTT. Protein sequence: CASSAAGTSNGQPQHF.

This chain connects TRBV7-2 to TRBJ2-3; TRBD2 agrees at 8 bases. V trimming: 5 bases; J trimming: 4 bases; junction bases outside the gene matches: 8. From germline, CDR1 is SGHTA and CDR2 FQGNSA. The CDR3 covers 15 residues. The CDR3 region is CASSDPGLVPDTQYF. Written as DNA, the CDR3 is TGTGCCAGCAGCGACCCGGGACTAGTACCAGATACGCAGTATTTT.

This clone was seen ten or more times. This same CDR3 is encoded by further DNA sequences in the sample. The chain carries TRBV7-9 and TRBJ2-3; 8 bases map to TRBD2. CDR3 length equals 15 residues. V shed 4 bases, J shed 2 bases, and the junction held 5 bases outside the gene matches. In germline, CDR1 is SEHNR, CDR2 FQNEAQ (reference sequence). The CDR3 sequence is CASSSREANTDTQYF. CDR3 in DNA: TGTGCCAGCAGCTCGCGGGAGGCTAACACAGATACGCAGTATTTT.

The CDR3 nucleotides are TGCGCCAGCAGCTTGGCGGGGACTAGGGGGAATGAGCAGTTCTTC. Translated, it gives CASSLAGTRGNEQFF. The gene calls are TRBV5-1 and TRBJ2-1; 8 nucleotides match TRBD2. This CDR3 is built from 15 residues. J was trimmed by 7 bases and V by 0 bases; bases with no gene match: 6. Germline V CDR1 and CDR2: SGHRS, YFSETQ.

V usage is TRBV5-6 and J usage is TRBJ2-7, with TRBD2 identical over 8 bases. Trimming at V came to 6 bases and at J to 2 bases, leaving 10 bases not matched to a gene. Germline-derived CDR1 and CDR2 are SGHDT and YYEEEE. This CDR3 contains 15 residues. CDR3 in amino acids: CASTHGGGIPYEQYF. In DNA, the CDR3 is TGTGCCAGCACCCACGGCGGGGGGATTCCCTACGAGCAGTACTTC.